This T cell receptor beta chain stems from a study of patients and donors after allogeneic stem cell transplantation (TCRdb year 2020). From the cysteine up to the phenylalanine, the CDR3 has a length of 12 residues. The sequence is cut down to CDR3 DNA, 36 bases in frame from base 1. The V end loses 7 bases and the J end loses 4 bases, and a stretch of 8 bases separates them. The protocol used for the library was RT-PCR. TCRdb shows the sequencer as NextSeq 550. The public reads were reanalyzed by TCRdb: fastp trimming at Q25, MiXCR alignment, in-frame beta chains only. Rows matching on CDR3 protein sequence are summarized as one entry with the most common DNA and genes. The table for this sample lists approximately 160,000 distinct CDR3 sequences; approximately 30% of them were counted only once. In total, the top ten clones hold about 3.3% of the sample. The sample holds a few counts of this clonotype. Its antigen is still unknown. There are no base qualities to consult, and no much larger clone falls within one base.

The clonotype was recovered from a human donor who was either an allogeneic HSCT recipient or a stem cell or donor lymphocyte infusion donor (not recorded which). It is not recorded whose cells these are; they may come from a transplant donor. Recombination joined TRBV12-3 or TRBV12-4 with TRBJ2-1; the D gene lacks a confident call. Sequencing input: blood, either unsorted or a sorted T cell fraction (not recorded which). The sequence in DNA is TGTGCCAGCACCATAGATTACAATGAGCAGTTCTTC. It encodes CASTIDYNEQFF.